The 5 T cell receptor beta chains given below trace back to one sample, sequenced in a study of OX40 agonist ivuxolimab in advanced cancers. The data were produced by immunoSEQ multiplex PCR, yet TCRdb's version contains in-frame clones alone and is incomplete. The data show fewer than 50,000 clones, 85% to 90% seen once. The sequencing used CD4+ or CD8+ T cells sorted from blood, collected in a trial of the OX40 agonist ivuxolimab. The origin of the receptors is an adult with an advanced solid tumor such as melanoma, head and neck, liver or kidney cancer.

CDR3 sequence reads: CATSRQTKGHEQYF. The CDR3 DNA reads TGTGCCACCAGCAGACAGACCAAGGGACACGAGCAGTACTTC. The rearrangement uses TRBV15 and TRBJ2-7; D may correspond to TRBD1 or TRBD2 (5 bases each). V lost 2 bases and J 5 bases, leaving 13 bases between the germline ends. Germline V gene data show CDR1 as LNHNV and CDR2 as YYDKDF (reference sequence). The CDR3 runs 14 residues.

V is TRBV28 and J is TRBJ2-4; possibly TRBD2 for D (5 bases). Germline V gene lookup returns CDR1 MDHEN and CDR2 SYDVKM. Trimming stripped 2 bases from V and 1 base from J, with 6 bases between. This CDR3 is built from 14 residues. CDR3 bases: TGTGCCAGCAGTTTAGGCGGGGCCAAAAACATTCAGTACTTC. This codes for CASSLGGAKNIQYF. The entire variable domain, with the rest obtained from reference TRBV28 and TRBJ2-4, is as follows: DVKVTQSSRYLVKRTGEKVFLECVQDMDHENMFWYRQDPGLGLRLIYFSYDVKMKEKGDIPEGYSVSREKKERFSLILESASTNQTSMYLCASSLGGAKNIQYFGAGTRLSVL.

The chain links TRBV5-1 to TRBJ1-1, with 7 bases matching TRBD1. There are 13 residues in the CDR3. CDR1 SGHRS and CDR2 YFSETQ come from the germline V gene. Trimming at V came to 6 bases and at J to 2 bases, leaving 4 bases not matched to a gene. CDR3 in DNA: TGCGCCAGCATGACAGGGAGCAACACTGAAGCTTTCTTT. Translating it yields CASMTGSNTEAFF. The variable domain in full, completed from reference TRBV5-1 and TRBJ1-1, reads KAGVTQTPRYLIKTRGQQVTLSCSPISGHRSVSWYQQTPGQGLQFLFEYFSETQRNKGNFPGRFSGRQFSNSRSEMNVSTLELGDSALYLCASMTGSNTEAFFGQGTRLTVV.

This clone occurred once. The rearrangement joins TRBV7-8 to TRBJ2-3, with a weak D call TRBD2 (6 bases). Per the germline V gene, CDR1 is SGHVS and CDR2 is FQNEAQ. V was pared by 4 bases and J by 1 base, with 6 bases between. This CDR3 contains 13 residues. The CDR3 sequence: CASSSSGTDTQYF. The CDR3 bases are TGTGCCAGCAGCTCTAGCGGCACAGATACGCAGTATTTT.

This rearrangement joins TRBV4-2 to TRBJ2-3; 9 bases are a match to TRBD2. The CDR3 has 17 residues. The J segment lost 0 bases and the V segment lost 1 base, leaving 5 bases of the junction unmatched. The germline CDR1 and CDR2 sequences are LGHNA and YNFKEQ. The CDR3 DNA is TGTGCCAGCAGCCAAGGAAGCGGGGGGACTAGCACAGATACGCAGTATTTT. Translated, it gives CASSQGSGGTSTDTQYF.